The present entry profiles one T cell receptor beta chain with its context. This clonotype was seen many times. Its specific antigen is unknown. No quality values exist for individual bases; no much larger clone is one base distant. These data originate in a study of CD8 T cells in ankylosing spondylitis (TCRdb year 2017). In the study overall: The study profiled T cell receptor beta repertoires in healthy donors and ankylosing spondylitis patients to find disease-linked TCR variants. In total, the full study cohort was made up of over a hundred healthy donors and about two dozen ankylosing spondylitis patients. Samples of peripheral blood were taken, and for ankylosing spondylitis patients, synovial fluid was collected as well. Study-wide findings and limitations: In peripheral blood, the disease-linked clones were found at relatively low frequencies and had a CD8+ phenotype. Some motif variants had previously been reported in the synovial fluid and blood of reactive arthritis patients, which suggests shared mechanisms of disease initiation. Blood from ankylosing spondylitis patients appeared to be characterized by a TCR beta motif composed of eight or nine highly homologous amino acid variants. The disease-linked clones were reported as significantly enriched in matched synovial fluid samples from ankylosing spondylitis patients.

CDR1 ENHRY and CDR2 SYGVKD were looked up in the germline V gene. The CDR3 covers 14 residues, taking in both the cysteine and the phenylalanine. Only the CDR3 DNA stays, 42 bases, in frame from base 1. Between the V and J ends, shortened by 0 bases and 5 bases respectively, the junction contains 7 bases. Sequencing used an Illumina HiSeq 2500. Quantitative 5'-RACE with molecular barcodes was the method used to prepare the TCR beta libraries. The study's own analysis went as follows. A new computational method based on a probabilistic model of VDJ rearrangement was used to identify disease-linked TCR variants. TCRdb itself trimmed the public reads at Q25 with fastp, ran MiXCR and retained productive beta chains. Rows merge per CDR3 protein into single entries with the most common DNA and genes. TCRdb's processing, not the authors' own work, is the source of the V and J calls. The sample has over 100,000 distinct CDR3 sequences on record, about 6.4% of them singletons. Jointly, the top ten make up 9.5% to 15% of the sample.

Sequenced input: blood, either unsorted or a sorted T cell fraction (not recorded which). The TCR sequence derives from a male donor with ankylosing spondylitis or in good health (not recorded which). The chain is made from TRBV10-3 and TRBJ2-2, with the D gene too uncertain to name. The CDR3 protein: CAISESWATGELFF. In nucleotide form, the sequence is TGTGCCATCAGTGAGTCCTGGGCTACCGGGGAGCTGTTTTTT.